Below, 22 T cell receptor beta chains from the same sample are listed, as sequenced in a study of blood T cell repertoires in COVID-19. Profiling relied on immunoSEQ multiplex PCR, and the TCRdb table lists in-frame clones only, not all of them. The repertoire holds approximately 180,000 clones, with 70% to 90% as singletons. The material sequenced was peripheral blood. Every receptor here comes from a human donor with active or convalescent COVID-19. The donor label of this sample is uncertain.

The chain couples TRBV12-5 to TRBJ1-4; tentative D call: TRBD1 (5 bases). Germline CDR1 reads LGHNT; CDR2 reads FRNRAP. Trimming removed 9 bases from V and 4 bases from J, with 9 bases in between. The CDR3 consists of 12 residues. CDR3 region: CASRAINEKLFF. The CDR3 DNA sequence: TGTGCTAGCAGGGCGATTAATGAAAAACTGTTTTTT.

The chain has TRBV25-1 and TRBJ2-3, with 14 bases aligning to TRBD2. V shed 3 bases, J shed 3 bases, and the junction held 5 bases outside the gene matches. The CDR3 extends over 17 amino acids. The germline V gene has CDR1 MGHDK and CDR2 SYGVNS. The CDR3 region has the DNA TGTGCCAGCAGTGAGTCGAGGACTAGCGGGGGGACAGATACGCAGTATTTT. Protein sequence: CASSESRTSGGTDTQYF.

The rearrangement links TRBV12-5 to TRBJ2-7; 9 nucleotides line up with TRBD1. The germline V gene encodes CDR1 LGHNT and CDR2 FRNRAP. This CDR3 comprises 15 residues. Trimming at V came to 4 bases and at J to 3 bases, leaving 7 bases not matched to a gene. As DNA, the CDR3 is TGTGCTAGTGGTTCAGACAGGGGGAGGGGCTACGAGCAGTACTTC. This translates into CASGSDRGRGYEQYF.

This chain uses TRBV6-4 with TRBJ2-3; a weak D match, TRBD2 (6 bases). The CDR3 runs to 14 residues. Germline V lookup: CDR1 MRHNA, CDR2 SNTAGT. V was cut by 4 bases and J by 8 bases, with 16 bases left in between. The CDR3 sequence: CASSVREYGGTQYF. The CDR3 DNA reads as TGTGCCAGCAGTGTTCGGGAATACGGGGGTACGCAGTATTTT.

V usage is TRBV7-9 and J usage is TRBJ1-1, with TRBD1 matching 7 bases. Losses at the gene ends were 5 bases for V and 0 bases for J; bases not matched to a gene: 6. The CDR3 loop spans 15 amino acids. CDR1 is SEHNR and CDR2 is FQNEAQ in the germline V gene (reference sequence). The CDR3 reads CASSLGDSMNTEAFF. The CDR3 bases are TGTGCCAGCAGCCTTGGGGACAGTATGAACACTGAAGCTTTCTTT.

The CDR3 spells CATAPTSGAKNIQYF. For the CDR3, the DNA is TGCGCCACAGCTCCAACTAGTGGCGCCAAAAACATTCAGTACTTC. This chain uses TRBV5-1 with TRBJ2-4; possibly TRBD2 for D (5 bases). Germline V gives CDR1 SGHRS, CDR2 YFSETQ. With 9 bases removed from V and 1 base from J, the gap between germline ends came to 17 bases. CDR3 length: 15 residues.

The rearrangement uses TRBV6-2 or TRBV6-3 and TRBJ1-2; D not certain. Germline CDR1 MNHEY, CDR2 SVGEGT. The germline V and J ends were trimmed by 3 bases and 4 bases, with 15 bases remaining between them. This CDR3 is built from 15 residues. The CDR3 is CASSYPAVRAYGYTF. The CDR3 DNA sequence: TGTGCCAGCAGTTATCCGGCAGTGCGGGCCTATGGCTACACCTTC.

The chain recombines TRBV29-1 with TRBJ2-1; 9 nucleotides match TRBD1. From germline, CDR1 is SQVTM and CDR2 ANQGSEA. Trimming removed 7 bases from V and 6 bases from J; junction bases left unmatched: 10. The CDR3 loop spans 14 amino acids. CDR3 DNA sequence: TGCAGCGCCCCGACAGGGGGGGGAGGCAATGAGCAGTTCTTC. Amino acids: CSAPTGGGGNEQFF.

The genes are TRBV7-9 and TRBJ2-7; no firm D call. The CDR3 loop spans 14 amino acids. Trimming pared 4 bases from V and 4 bases from J, leaving 14 bases between. Looked up from germline, CDR1 is SEHNR and CDR2 is FQNEAQ (reference sequence). CDR3 coding DNA: TGTGCCAGCAGCTCTCGAACGTCAGGTTACGAGCAGTACTTC. Translating gives CASSSRTSGYEQYF.

This chain uses TRBV28 with TRBJ2-1; 10 bases are shared with TRBD2. The CDR3 covers 18 residues. Germline V gene lookup returns CDR1 MDHEN and CDR2 SYDVKM. V lost 2 bases, J lost 6 bases, and 13 bases stayed unmatched. CDR3 protein: CASSLPPGSGGGRNEQFF. Here the CDR3 DNA reads TGTGCCAGCAGTTTACCCCCGGGCAGCGGGGGGGGTCGCAATGAGCAGTTCTTC.

The sample holds one count of this clone. CDR3 in amino acids: CASSQDGQGPYEQYF. Here the CDR3 DNA reads TGCGCCAGCAGCCAAGATGGTCAGGGTCCCTACGAGCAGTACTTC. J is TRBJ2-7 and V is TRBV4-3, with D perhaps TRBD1 (5 bases). Germline V gene lookup returns CDR1 LGHNA and CDR2 YSLEER. The V end lost 0 bases, the J end lost 2 bases, and 11 bases lay between the germline ends. The CDR3 consists of 15 residues.

This chain connects TRBV11-3 to TRBJ2-3, with 14 bases fitting TRBD2. The length of the CDR3 is 18 residues. Germline CDR1 and CDR2: SGHNT and YENEEA. V shed 4 bases and J 4 bases; nucleotides not matched to a gene: 10. CDR3 amino acids: CASSSGTSGSPTPDTQYF. Written as DNA, the CDR3 is TGTGCCAGCAGCTCCGGGACTAGCGGGAGCCCCACCCCAGATACGCAGTATTTT.

V is TRBV11-3 and J is TRBJ2-1; TRBD2 agrees at 15 bases. Germline V lookup: CDR1 SGHNT, CDR2 YENEEA. J gave up 7 bases and V 1 base, and 8 bases lay outside the gene matches. The CDR3 sequence is 18 residues long. CDR3: CASSLVWTSGRADNEQFF. The CDR3 DNA reads TGTGCCAGCAGCTTAGTGTGGACTAGCGGGAGGGCCGATAATGAGCAGTTCTTC.

The chain is built from TRBV7-6 and TRBJ2-7; TRBD1 matches at 7 bases. The germline CDR1 and CDR2 sequences are SGHVS and FNYEAQ. The CDR3 contains 17 residues. The V gene end was trimmed by 0 bases and the J gene end by 3 bases; junction bases not matched to a gene: 11. DNA of the CDR3: TGTGCCAGCAGCTTAGCGCAGGGTGCAGGGGGTCTCTACGAGCAGTACTTC. Translated: CASSLAQGAGGLYEQYF.

This clone was recorded only once. The chain couples TRBV3-1 (or the pseudogene TRBV3-2) to TRBJ1-1; 9 positions agree with TRBD1. Germline assignment: CDR1 LGHDT and CDR2 YNNKEL (reference sequence). The CDR3 loop spans 13 amino acids. V shed 1 base and J 6 bases; nucleotides not matched to a gene: 0. CDR3 in DNA: TGTGCCAGCAGCCAAGGGGACAGGGCTGAAGCTTTCTTT. This sequence encodes CASSQGDRAEAFF.

This clone was counted a few times. This chain links TRBV12-3 or TRBV12-4 with TRBJ2-5; TRBD2 matches at 8 bases. The CDR3 is made up of 13 amino acids. Germline trimming cut 2 bases from V and 5 bases from J; bases unmatched to any gene: 1. CDR3 coding DNA: TGTGCCAGCAGTTTACGGGGGGGCGAGACCCAGTACTTC. Protein sequence: CASSLRGGETQYF.

The CDR3 protein is CASKQVGRANEQFF. In DNA form, the CDR3 reads TGTGCCAGCAAACAGGTCGGTAGGGCGAATGAGCAGTTCTTC. The chain is built from TRBV5-6 and TRBJ2-1, with D perhaps matching TRBD1 (5 bases). CDR1 and CDR2 (germline): SGHDT, YYEEEE. The CDR3 length is 14 residues. V was cut by 6 bases and J by 7 bases, with 17 bases left in between.

The chain couples TRBV6-2 or TRBV6-3 to TRBJ2-7; TRBD2 matches 8 bases. Germline V gene data show CDR1 as MNHEY and CDR2 as SVGEGT. The CDR3 extends over 14 amino acids. The trim removed 6 bases at V and 5 bases at J, leaving 9 bases unmatched. The CDR3: CASSPGLEGNEQYF. The CDR3 DNA reads TGTGCCAGCAGCCCGGGACTAGAGGGTAACGAGCAGTACTTC.

V usage is TRBV3-1 (or the pseudogene TRBV3-2) and J usage is TRBJ1-1; TRBD1 agrees at 8 bases. The trim removed 4 bases at V and 5 bases at J, leaving 12 bases unmatched. The CDR3 is 16 amino acids. Germline CDR1 and CDR2: LGHDT and YNNKEL (reference sequence). The CDR3 DNA follows: TGTGCCAGCAGCCCCCAAGGGGGCAGGGGGCGAACTGAAGCTTTCTTT. Its protein product is CASSPQGGRGRTEAFF.

The chain uses TRBV2 and TRBJ2-1, with a tentative D call TRBD1 (6 bases). This CDR3 is 14 amino acids long. Germline CDR1 SNHLY, CDR2 FYNNEI. V lost 10 bases and J lost 1, with 14 bases in between. The CDR3 region is CATITGWSYNEQFF. The DNA of the CDR3 is TGTGCCACGATCACAGGGTGGTCCTACAATGAGCAGTTCTTC.

This chain joins TRBV30 and TRBJ2-3, with 16 bases fitting TRBD2. Germline V gene sequence: CDR1 GTSNPN, CDR2 SVGIG (reference sequence). The CDR3 runs 19 residues. V gave up 1 base and J gave up 4 bases; unmatched junction bases: 11. The CDR3: CAWSEGLAGGPWSADTQYF. The CDR3 DNA follows: TGTGCCTGGAGTGAGGGACTAGCGGGGGGGCCTTGGAGCGCAGATACGCAGTATTTT.

This chain connects TRBV9 to TRBJ1-4; TRBD1 matches 9 bases. V was clipped by 3 bases and J by 0 bases; unmatched bases: 6. Germline CDR1 is SGDLS and CDR2 is YYNGEE. The CDR3 sequence is 17 residues long. The CDR3 region has the DNA TGTGCCAGCAGCGGATCGACAGGGGGTGCAACTAATGAAAAACTGTTTTTT. Translating it yields CASSGSTGGATNEKLFF.